This T cell receptor (beta chain) was sequenced in a study of T cells after yellow fever vaccination (dated by TCRdb to between 2019 and 2020). Broadly, across the study: The SMART-Seq v4 Ultra Low Input RNA kit was used to prepare libraries from fractions with low cell numbers. Blood was collected at multiple timepoints before and after primary and secondary immunization, and bulk PBMC replicates and cell subsets were isolated. To track T-cell clones before and after primary and booster YFV17D yellow fever vaccination, bulk TCR alpha and beta repertoires were sequenced longitudinally. Two healthy male donors made up the cohort, one aged 18 to 30 years and the other aged 30 to 40 years.

TCR cDNA was synthesized by 5'RACE template switching, through which a universal primer site and unique molecular identifiers were introduced. Priming for cDNA synthesis came from both the TCR alpha and TCR beta constant segments. Two PCR steps were used to amplify libraries, with sample barcodes and sequencing adapters being added in the second step. Sequencing of the libraries was done on either Illumina HiSeq 2500 (2x100 bp) or NovaSeq (2x150 bp). The original methods were these. Reads were demultiplexed and collapsed into UMI consensus sequences with MIGEC, and V(D)J alignment was performed with MiXCR. Using edgeR on replicate PBMC samples, clonotypes were called vaccine-responding if FDR was below 0.01 and the log2 fold change was above 5 up to day 15. Bulk clonotypes were assigned CD4 or CD8 identity according to which sequenced CD4 or CD8 repertoire held them at higher abundance. TCRdb reran the public reads through fastp at Q25 and MiXCR, keeping productive beta chains. Every entry covers one CDR3 protein and lists the most common genes and DNA from its rows. The V and J calls were determined by TCRdb, not by the authors. Present in this sample are about 230,000 distinct CDR3 sequences, 5.5% to 8.5% of which were seen just once. The top ten clones comprise more than 1% of the sample.

What this sample's treatment or condition label stands for: live attenuated yellow fever vaccine strain. A standard Ficoll-Paque protocol was used to isolate PBMCs from peripheral blood. CD4 and CD8 T-cell fractions were isolated with Dynabeads CD4 and CD8 positive selection kits. TriZol was used to extract RNA from bulk PBMCs, from CD4 and CD8 fractions, and from dextramer-positive and dextramer-negative fractions. As regards this clonotype: The target of this receptor is not known. Per-base quality was not reported, and no clone a single base away is much larger than it.

Overall study outcomes, separate from this receptor: Because abundant contaminating clonotypes from the bulk population could be contained in FACS-sorted repertoires, computational filtering was required. The secondary T-cell response was found to be weaker but faster than the primary response, with a peak reached on day 5 rather than on day 15. Because the study included only a couple of donors, the extent to which the findings can be generalized is limited. A small fraction of clonotypes appeared in both the CD4 and CD8 compartments, likely as a result of convergent recombination. After the booster, most clones that had expanded after primary vaccination were detected again (approximately 95% of CD4 and more than 85% of CD8), suggesting broad maintenance of memory.

From the cysteine up to the phenylalanine, the CDR3 has a length of 17 residues. Left in the record is the CDR3 DNA by itself, 51 bases read in frame from the first base. The germline V gene gives CDR1 as SGHRS and CDR2 as YFSETQ. From V the trimming removes 6 bases and from J it removes 1 base, while the gene matches leave 12 bases of the junction unaccounted for. The V and J genes are TRBV5-1 and TRBJ2-2, with 7 bases matching TRBD2. The sample in question was CD4+ T cells sorted from PBMCs, obtained on the day of the yellow fever booster vaccination. The sequence was collected from a man younger than 45 who received the YFV17D yellow fever vaccine. In nucleotides, the sequence is TGCGCCAGCAAACACTCTACAGCGGGGAAGAACACCGGGGAGCTGTTTTTT. Its translation is CASKHSTAGKNTGELFF.